These 5 T cell receptor beta chains share one sample of origin, sequenced in a study of shared clonotypes between healthy human individuals. The method was immunoSEQ multiplex PCR; TCRdb's version includes in-frame clones alone and lacks a portion of them. The sample lists 600,000 to 750,000 clones, over 55% occurring once. Sequencing used memory CD4+ T cells sorted from blood. Regarding subset: CD45RA-negative fraction. Source of these receptors: a woman under 40 in good health.

The chain is built from TRBV6-6 and TRBJ2-2; D unresolved. The CDR3 is 15 amino acids. Germline CDR1 is MNHNY and CDR2 is SVGAGI (reference sequence). Trimming left V 0 bases short and J 3 bases short, with 8 bases between. The DNA of the CDR3 is TGTGCCAGCAGTTACTCGTCCGCTCACACCGGGGAGCTGTTTTTT. This sequence encodes CASSYSSAHTGELFF.

This clone was seen only once. The V call is TRBV7-6, the J call TRBJ2-7, with D perhaps TRBD1 (5 bases). CDR1 is SGHVS, CDR2 FNYEAQ, per germline. This CDR3 region has 14 residues. Between the trimmed V and J ends, which lost 1 base and 2 bases, there was a span of 9 bases. The CDR3 DNA sequence: TGTGCCAGCAGCTTAGGGACATCCACCTACGAGCAGTACTTC. Residues: CASSLGTSTYEQYF.

V usage is TRBV28 and J usage is TRBJ1-1; TRBD1 might be the D (6 bases). V lost 7 bases and J 1 base, leaving 16 bases between the germline ends. This CDR3 is built from 15 residues. Germline lookup yields CDR1 MDHEN and CDR2 SYDVKM. CDR3 DNA: TGTGCCAGCAACGGCCCTGGACAGTCGAACACTGAAGCTTTCTTT. Translation: CASNGPGQSNTEAFF.

The chain couples TRBV5-1 to TRBJ2-1; 10 bases fit TRBD2. Germline V CDR1 and CDR2: SGHRS, YFSETQ. Germline trimming cut 4 bases from V and 6 bases from J; bases unmatched to any gene: 7. The CDR3 contains 15 residues. The CDR3 DNA reads TGCGCCAGCAGCCTGGGACTAGCGTCTCTCAATGAGCAGTTCTTC. The encoded protein is CASSLGLASLNEQFF.

This clone has a single count. The V and J genes are TRBV19 and TRBJ1-1; D remains ambiguous. Germline V lookup: CDR1 LNHDA, CDR2 SQIVND (reference sequence). The CDR3 totals 17 residues. The V end lost 0 bases, the J end lost 0 bases, and 14 bases lay between the germline ends. CDR3 region: CASSIDRFWTVNTEAFF. The CDR3 DNA is TGTGCCAGTAGTATAGATAGATTCTGGACGGTGAACACTGAAGCTTTCTTT. Supplemented by reference TRBV19 and TRBJ1-1, the full variable domain reads DGGITQSPKYLFRKEGQNVTLSCEQNLNHDAMYWYRQDPGQGLRLIYYSQIVNDFQKGDIAEGYSVSREKKESFPLTVTSAQKNPTAFYLCASSIDRFWTVNTEAFFGQGTRLTVV.